The T cell receptor (beta chain) described here comes from a study of cytomegalovirus exposure and HLA in healthy donors. Study observations and caveats: The classifier, whose performance was assessed in both the original and validation cohorts, reportedly diagnosed cytomegalovirus status with high specificity and sensitivity. Most CMV-associated TCR beta chains appeared HLA-restricted in a later analysis.

This clone has just a few counts. The antigen is not known. PCR employed 60 Vbeta and 13 Jbeta primers. The assay was immunoSEQ multiplex PCR, and TCRdb's table has in-frame clones only and misses some. The sample holds about 260,000 clones; around two thirds are singletons and the top ten take under 2.5%. The CDR3 extends over 13 amino acids. Germline V CDR1 and CDR2: LNHDA, SQIVND (reference sequence). V was trimmed by 5 bases and J by 0 bases, leaving 7 bases between them. The chain is built from TRBV19 and TRBJ1-1; D possibly corresponds to TRBD1 (5 bases). Sequencing was carried out using PBMCs. The TCR was taken from a female donor in good health and CMV-seronegative. The CDR3 DNA is TGTGCCAGTAGTTGGGGCCTGAACACTGAAGCTTTCTTT. Amino acids: CASSWGLNTEAFF.